This T cell receptor (beta chain) was profiled in a study of shared clonotypes between healthy human individuals. Study-level findings and limits: A small donor pool kept down the genetic and exposure-history diversity that was represented. Approximately 4.6% of naive CD4 clonotypes were common to a few donors.

Original methodology: Because ImmunoSEQ provided only junction sequences with no quality scores, the filtering differed. Assay used: immunoSEQ multiplex PCR; TCRdb lists only in-frame clones, some missing. V, J and clone size reflect that table, while D and trimming were determined from the DNA. The sample lists about 1.5 million clones, 95% to 99% occurring once. Trimming pared 8 bases from V and 4 bases from J, leaving 20 bases between. Germline lookup yields CDR1 MDHEN and CDR2 SYDVKM. This CDR3 comprises 15 residues. As to this clone: Its antigen remains unidentified.

A CD45RA+ naive subset and a CD45RA-negative memory subset were split from CD4+ cells. Sample: naive CD4+ T cells sorted from blood. Sample subset: CD45RA+ positively selected. The TCR was taken from a young man in good health. The chain is built from TRBV28 and TRBJ1-2; D is unclear. Here the CDR3 reads CASDGQRSLGYGYTF. In DNA, the CDR3 is TGTGCCAGCGACGGGCAAAGGAGTCTTGGCTATGGCTACACCTTC.